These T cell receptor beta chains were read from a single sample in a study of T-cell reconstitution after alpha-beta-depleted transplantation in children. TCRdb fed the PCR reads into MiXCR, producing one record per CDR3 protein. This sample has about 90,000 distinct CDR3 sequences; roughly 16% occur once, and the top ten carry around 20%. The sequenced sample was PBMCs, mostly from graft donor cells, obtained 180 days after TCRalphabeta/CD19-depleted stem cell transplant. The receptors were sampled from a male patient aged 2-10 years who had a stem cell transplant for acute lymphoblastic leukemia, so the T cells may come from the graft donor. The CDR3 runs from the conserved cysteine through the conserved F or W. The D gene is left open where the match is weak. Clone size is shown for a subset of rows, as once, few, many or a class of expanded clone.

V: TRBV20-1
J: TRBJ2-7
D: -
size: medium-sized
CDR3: CSARPRGGSYEQYF
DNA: TGCAGTGCTCGCCCGAGGGGGGGCTCCTACGAGCAGTACTTC

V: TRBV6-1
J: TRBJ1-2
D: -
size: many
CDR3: CATIRRDGYGYTF
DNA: TGTGCCACCATCAGGAGGGATGGCTATGGCTACACCTTC

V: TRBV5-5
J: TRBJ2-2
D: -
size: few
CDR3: CASRLSRTNTGELFF
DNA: TGTGCCAGCAGGCTTTCCCGTACGAACACCGGGGAGCTGTTTTTT

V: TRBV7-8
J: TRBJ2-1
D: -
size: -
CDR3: CASSSYKDRISYNEQFF
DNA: TGTGCCAGCAGCTCGTACAAAGACCGGATATCCTACAATGAGCAGTTCTTC

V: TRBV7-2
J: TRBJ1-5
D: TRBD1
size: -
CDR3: CASSFGQENQPQHF
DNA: TGTGCCAGCAGCTTTGGACAGGAAAATCAGCCCCAGCATTTT

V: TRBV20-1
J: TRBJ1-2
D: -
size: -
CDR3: CSAQRPGTTYGYTF
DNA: TGCAGTGCGCAAAGGCCCGGGACGACGTATGGCTACACCTTC

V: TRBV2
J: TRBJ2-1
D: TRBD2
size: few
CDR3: CASSDDGRMDDEQFF
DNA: TGTGCCAGCTCCGATGACGGGAGGATGGACGATGAGCAGTTCTTC

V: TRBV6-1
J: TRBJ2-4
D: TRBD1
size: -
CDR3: CASTSGTGVLNQNIQYF
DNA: TGTGCCAGCACCAGCGGGACAGGGGTCCTAAACCAAAACATTCAGTACTTC

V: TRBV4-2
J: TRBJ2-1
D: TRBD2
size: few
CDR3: CASSQAVGSGTYNEQFF
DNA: TGTGCCAGCAGCCAAGCGGTAGGTAGCGGGACCTACAATGAGCAGTTCTTC

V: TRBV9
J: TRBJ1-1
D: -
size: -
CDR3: CASREDVGMNTEAFF
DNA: TGTGCCAGCAGAGAGGATGTTGGGATGAACACTGAAGCTTTCTTT

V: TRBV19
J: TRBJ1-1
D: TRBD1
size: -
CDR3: CASTSQGSTEAFF
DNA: TGTGCCAGTACTTCACAGGGGAGTACTGAAGCTTTCTTT

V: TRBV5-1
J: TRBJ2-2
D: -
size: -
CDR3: CASSLVRAFTGELFF
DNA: TGCGCCAGCAGCTTGGTTAGGGCCTTTACCGGGGAGCTGTTTTTT

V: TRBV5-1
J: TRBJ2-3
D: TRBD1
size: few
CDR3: CASTGGYTDTQYF
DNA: TGCGCCAGCACAGGGGGCTACACAGATACGCAGTATTTT

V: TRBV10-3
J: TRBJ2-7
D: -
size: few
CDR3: CAISEDRRFYEQYF
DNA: TGTGCCATCAGTGAAGACAGGCGGTTTTACGAGCAGTACTTC

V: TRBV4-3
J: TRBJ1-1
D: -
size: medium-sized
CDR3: CASSQEWSTNTEAFF
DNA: TGCGCCAGCAGCCAAGAATGGAGTACGAACACTGAAGCTTTCTTT

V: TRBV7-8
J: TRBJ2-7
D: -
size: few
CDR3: CASSLTSGPRNNEQYF
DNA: TGTGCCAGCAGCTTAACGTCCGGACCCAGGAACAACGAGCAGTACTTC

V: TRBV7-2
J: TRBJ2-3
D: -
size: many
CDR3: CASGEGDRTDTQYF
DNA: TGTGCCAGCGGAGAGGGAGATAGGACAGATACGCAGTATTTT

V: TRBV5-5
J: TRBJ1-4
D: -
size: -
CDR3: CASSLVSEEKLFF
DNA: TGTGCCAGCAGCTTGGTCTCGGAAGAAAAACTGTTTTTT

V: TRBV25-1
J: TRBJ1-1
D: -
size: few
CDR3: CASSEYGGGELNTEAFF
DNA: TGTGCCAGCAGTGAATACGGGGGAGGGGAGTTGAACACTGAAGCTTTCTTT

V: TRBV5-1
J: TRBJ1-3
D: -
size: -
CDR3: CASSLKPLSSRNTIYF
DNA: TGCGCCAGCAGCTTGAAACCGCTCTCCTCTCGAAACACCATATATTTT

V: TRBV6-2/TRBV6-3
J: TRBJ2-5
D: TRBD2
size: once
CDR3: CASRSSGVQETQYF
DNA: TGTGCCAGCAGAAGCAGCGGGGTCCAAGAGACCCAGTACTTC

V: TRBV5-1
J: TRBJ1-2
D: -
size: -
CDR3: CASSEGTHYGYTF
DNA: TGCGCCAGCAGCGAGGGCACCCACTATGGCTACACCTTC

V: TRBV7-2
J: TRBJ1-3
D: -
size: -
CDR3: CASSLEGSGVGNTIYF
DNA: TGTGCCAGCAGCTTAGAAGGGTCGGGAGTCGGAAACACCATATATTTT

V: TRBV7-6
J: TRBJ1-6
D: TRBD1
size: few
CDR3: CASSLAGGQGAASPLHF
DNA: TGTGCCAGCAGCTTAGCGGGGGGACAGGGGGCTGCTTCACCCCTCCACTTT

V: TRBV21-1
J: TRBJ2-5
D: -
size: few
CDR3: CASTSSWARGSETQYF
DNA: -

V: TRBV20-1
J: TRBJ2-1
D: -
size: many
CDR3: CSAPSFFPTAYNEQFF
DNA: TGCAGTGCTCCTTCCTTCTTCCCCACGGCCTACAATGAGCAGTTCTTC

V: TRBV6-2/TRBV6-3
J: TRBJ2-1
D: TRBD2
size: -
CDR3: CASNKMRGSEQFF
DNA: TGTGCCAGCAATAAGATGCGGGGGAGTGAGCAGTTCTTC

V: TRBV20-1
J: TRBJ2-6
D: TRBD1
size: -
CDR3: CSARGDRFSLWANVLTF
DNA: TGCAGTGCTAGGGGGGACAGGTTCTCCCTCTGGGCCAACGTCCTGACTTTC

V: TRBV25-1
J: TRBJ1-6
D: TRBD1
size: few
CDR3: CASSAPGTGSSPLHF
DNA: TGTGCCAGCAGTGCGCCCGGGACAGGGAGTTCACCCCTCCACTTT

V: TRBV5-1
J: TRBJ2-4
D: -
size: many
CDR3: CASSLGQYSLKNIQYF
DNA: TGCGCCAGCAGCTTGGGTCAATACTCCCTCAAAAACATTCAGTACTTC

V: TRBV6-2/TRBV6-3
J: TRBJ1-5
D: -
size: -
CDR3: CASSYRVGKSNQPQHF
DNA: TGTGCCAGCAGTTACAGGGTGGGAAAAAGCAATCAGCCCCAGCATTTT